This T cell receptor (beta chain) was identified in a study of cytomegalovirus exposure and HLA in healthy donors. This clone was recorded a few times. A multiplex PCR was run with 60 Vbeta primers and 13 Jbeta primers. Sequencing was performed with immunoSEQ multiplex PCR; in TCRdb, only in-frame clones are kept and a portion is missing. The sample has under 200,000 clones; approximately 70% are singletons. This CDR3 has 16 residues. The V and J ends lost 4 bases and 5 bases, in that order; junction bases with no gene match: 6. The V gene's germline CDR1 is SNHLY and CDR2 FYNNEI. This TCR was recovered from a woman aged 25 to 39 in good health and CMV-seronegative. Input material: PBMCs. The genes are TRBV2 and TRBJ2-5; the match to TRBD2 covers 14 bases. The CDR3 DNA reads as TGTGCCAGCAGTGGACTAGCGGGGGGGATCGTGGAGACCCAGTACTTC. Its translation: CASSGLAGGIVETQYF.